These 28 T cell receptor beta chains originate from one sample sequenced in a study of early T cells in non-severe SARS-CoV-2 infection. TCRdb recomputed calls from the 5' RACE reads with MiXCR, one row per CDR3 protein. This repertoire shows approximately 42,000 distinct CDR3 sequences, roughly 7.1% found once; its top ten account for around 4.5%. The sample comprised whole blood. The receptors here all came from an adult who was a healthcare worker with PCR-confirmed SARS-CoV-2 infection or an uninfected control (not recorded which).

This chain uses TRBV7-9 with TRBJ2-7; 10 positions agree with TRBD1. Trimming cost V 5 bases and J 0 bases; bases outside gene matches: 7. Germline CDR1 reads SEHNR; CDR2 reads FQNEAQ (reference sequence). The CDR3 spans 16 residues. CDR3 region: CASSAGTGDYSYEQYF. Written as DNA, the CDR3 is TGTGCCAGCAGCGCCGGGACAGGGGATTACTCCTACGAGCAGTACTTC.

By share, this clonotype ranks as medium-sized. The gene calls are TRBV6-6 and TRBJ1-1; D is ambiguous. V lost 2 bases and J lost 0, with 7 bases in between. In germline, CDR1 is MNHNY, CDR2 SVGAGI (reference sequence). The CDR3 has 14 amino acids. CDR3 sequence: CASSYSPLNTEAFF. CDR3 DNA: TGTGCCAGCAGTTACAGTCCGTTGAACACTGAAGCTTTCTTT.

This clonotype came up a few times. The chain is built from TRBV12-3 or TRBV12-4 and TRBJ2-7; D gene unclear. The CDR3 has 13 residues. Trimming took off 3 bases at V and 0 bases at J, with 6 bases between the two ends. The CDR3 bases are TGTGCCAGCAGTTTGGGCCTCTCCTACGAGCAGTACTTC. This sequence encodes CASSLGLSYEQYF.

The J gene is TRBJ2-6, the V gene TRBV4-2; D is possibly TRBD1 (5 bases). Germline V gives CDR1 LGHNA, CDR2 YNFKEQ. The CDR3 is 18 amino acids. Trimming pared 0 bases from V and 0 bases from J, leaving 12 bases between. In nucleotides, the CDR3 is TGTGCCAGCAGCCAAGAGGGGCAGGTCAGCTCTGGGGCCAACGTCCTGACTTTC. The encoded protein is CASSQEGQVSSGANVLTF.

This clonotype was counted ten times or more. The chain uses TRBV12-5 and TRBJ2-3, with D hard to call. CDR1 and CDR2 (germline): LGHNT, FRNRAP. The CDR3 is 14 residues long. The V end lost 5 bases, the J end lost 4 bases, and 13 bases lay between the germline ends. The CDR3 sequence is CASGTTVSPDTQYF. CDR3 in DNA: TGTGCTAGTGGTACCACGGTTTCCCCAGATACGCAGTATTTT.

This chain links TRBV5-6 with TRBJ1-2, with no clear D. The germline CDR1 and CDR2 sequences are SGHDT and YYEEEE. The CDR3 has 14 residues. The germline V and J ends were trimmed by 7 bases and 7 bases, with 20 bases remaining between them. CDR3 region: CASSPAAVSSGYTF. CDR3 bases: TGTGCCAGCTCTCCCGCGGCAGTCAGCTCTGGCTACACCTTC.

At least ten counts were recorded for this clonotype. The DNA for the CDR3 is TGCGCCAGCAGTGAAAACAGGTACACAGATACGCAGTATTTT. It codes for CASSENRYTDTQYF. The chain recombines TRBV10-2 with TRBJ2-3; D possibly corresponds to TRBD1 (5 bases). CDR3 length: 14 residues. CDR1 and CDR2 (germline): WSHSY, SAAADI. Deletions cut 3 bases from V and 2 bases from J, with 9 bases between.

The V call is TRBV19, the J call TRBJ2-7; no definite D call. Germline values: CDR1 LNHDA, CDR2 SQIVND (reference sequence). CDR3 length equals 15 residues. Trimming removed 4 bases at V and 1 base at J, with 14 bases between. The DNA for the CDR3 is TGTGCCAGTAGTAGGAAGATCGCGGAGTCCTACGAGCAGTACTTC. It is translated as CASSRKIAESYEQYF.

V gene TRBV12-3 or TRBV12-4 combines with J gene TRBJ2-2; 9 bases are shared with TRBD1. V lost 5 bases and J lost 7; bases outside the gene matches: 8. The CDR3 consists of 15 residues. CDR3 DNA: TGTGCCAGCAGTCCCAGGGACAGGGTGTTCGGGGAGCTGTTTTTT. This gives the protein CASSPRDRVFGELFF.

J is TRBJ1-5 and V is TRBV20-1; TRBD1 matches at 8 bases. Germline V gene data show CDR1 as DFQATT and CDR2 as SNEGSKA (reference sequence). This CDR3 has 16 amino acids. V was pared by 5 bases and J by 4 bases, with 13 bases of the junction left unmatched. The CDR3 spells CSAPSRTGSFNQPQHF. For the CDR3, the DNA is TGCAGTGCTCCCTCAAGGACAGGGAGTTTTAATCAGCCCCAGCATTTT.

The chain couples TRBV2 to TRBJ1-2; 7 bases fit TRBD1. The germline gives CDR1 SNHLY, CDR2 FYNNEI. The CDR3 extends over 13 amino acids. The junction had 8 bases not matched to a gene; V was cut back by 6 bases and J by 7 bases. The CDR3 protein is CASRPDRVPGYTF. Here the CDR3 DNA reads TGTGCCAGCAGACCCGACAGGGTTCCTGGCTACACCTTC.

This clonotype has only one observation. With a much larger clone just one base away, this may be a read error. V and J are TRBV14 and TRBJ2-7; D is unclear. V was trimmed by 3 bases and J by 3 bases, leaving 15 bases between them. The CDR3 length is 15 residues. CDR1 SGHDN and CDR2 FVKESK come from the germline V gene. For the CDR3, the DNA is TGTGCCAGCAGCCAGTATAGGTCCCTCGACTACGAGCAGTACTTC. The encoded protein is CASSQYRSLDYEQYF.

This clonotype ranks as medium-sized. V and J are TRBV14 and TRBJ2-1, with D tentatively TRBD1 (6 bases). Germline values: CDR1 SGHDN, CDR2 FVKESK. This CDR3 is built from 19 residues. V shed 3 bases and J shed 5 bases, with 26 bases lying between them. The CDR3 sequence: CASSHWEQGLFSSNNEQFF. CDR3 coding DNA: TGTGCCAGCAGCCATTGGGAACAGGGTCTTTTCTCGAGTAACAATGAGCAGTTCTTC.

This clonotype was seen many times. The gene calls are TRBV5-1 and TRBJ1-4, with TRBD1 matching 10 bases. From germline, CDR1 is SGHRS and CDR2 YFSETQ. V gave up 4 bases and J gave up 10 bases; unmatched junction bases: 7. This CDR3 is 14 amino acids long. CDR3 protein: CASSRDRGGGKLFF. Written as DNA, the CDR3 is TGCGCCAGCAGCCGGGACAGGGGTGGCGGAAAACTGTTTTTT. The whole variable domain, remainder taken from reference TRBV5-1 and TRBJ1-4, is KAGVTQTPRYLIKTRGQQVTLSCSPISGHRSVSWYQQTPGQGLQFLFEYFSETQRNKGNFPGRFSGRQFSNSRSEMNVSTLELGDSALYLCASSRDRGGGKLFFGSGTQLSVL.

The V call is TRBV11-2, the J call TRBJ2-7; no firm D call. The ends were cut back, 4 bases at V and 7 bases at J, with 8 bases in the middle. Germline V lookup: CDR1 SGHAT, CDR2 FQNNGV. The CDR3 contains 11 residues. DNA of the CDR3: TGTGCCAGCAGCTACCTGGGGGAGCAGTACTTC. Translation gives CASSYLGEQYF.

The rearrangement joins TRBV11-2 to TRBJ1-1; no firm D call. Per germline, CDR1 SGHAT and CDR2 FQNNGV. V gave up 2 bases and J gave up 8 bases, with 6 bases separating them. This CDR3 spans 11 amino acids. CDR3 sequence (DNA): TGTGCCAGCAGCTTAAGGTCCGAAGCTTTCTTT. It specifies CASSLRSEAFF.

A few counts support this clonotype. The chain employs TRBV6-5 and TRBJ1-2; no firm D call. Trimming stripped 0 bases from V and 3 bases from J, with 17 bases between. Germline V gene lookup returns CDR1 MNHEY and CDR2 SVGAGI. The CDR3 runs 17 residues. CDR3 in amino acids: CASSYSRAGHLYYGYTF. CDR3 in DNA: TGTGCCAGCAGTTACTCGAGGGCAGGCCACCTCTACTATGGCTACACCTTC.

This clonotype has just a few counts. The rearrangement links TRBV5-1 to TRBJ2-3, with a possible D match to TRBD1 (6 bases). Trimming removed 7 bases at V and 2 bases at J, with 14 bases between. CDR3 length equals 14 residues. Germline CDR1 SGHRS, CDR2 YFSETQ. The CDR3 reads CASFVGHITDTQYF. The CDR3 nucleotides are TGCGCCAGCTTTGTGGGACATATCACAGATACGCAGTATTTT.

The V call is TRBV6-1, the J call TRBJ2-3; D not certain. The CDR3 runs to 13 residues. V lost 7 bases, J lost 2 bases, and 10 bases lay in between. CDR1 and CDR2 (germline): MNHNS, SASEGT. The CDR3 loop is CASTVLTTDTQYF. The CDR3 region has the DNA TGTGCCAGCACCGTACTGACCACAGATACGCAGTATTTT.

This CDR3 is CASREEAGTHQPQHF. DNA of the CDR3: TGTGCCAGCAGAGAAGAAGCCGGGACCCATCAGCCCCAGCATTTT. The chain combines TRBV12-3 or TRBV12-4 with TRBJ1-5; the D gene is possibly TRBD1 (5 bases). The CDR3 is 15 residues long. Trimming cost V 6 bases and J 5 bases, with 17 bases left between them.

This clonotype came up many times. The rearrangement uses TRBV9 and TRBJ2-3; no clear D. The CDR3 contains 13 residues. Trimming took off 4 bases at V and 4 bases at J, with 10 bases between the two ends. Germline CDR1 reads SGDLS; CDR2 reads YYNGEE. CDR3 coding DNA: TGTGCCAGCAGCTTTCGTCGATCAGATACGCAGTATTTT. As protein: CASSFRRSDTQYF.

In its sample, this clonotype was seen a few times. J is TRBJ1-4 and V is TRBV12-3 or TRBV12-4; D possibly corresponds to TRBD1 (6 bases). There are 13 residues in the CDR3. The germline V and J ends were trimmed by 8 bases and 10 bases, with 17 bases remaining between them. CDR3 region: CASEGGRQGKLFF. CDR3 nucleotides: TGTGCCAGCGAGGGGGGCAGGCAAGGAAAACTGTTTTTT.

The CDR3 DNA sequence: TGCGCCAGCAGCTTGGCGGGGGGCGCTAGCACAGATACGCAGTATTTT. Protein: CASSLAGGASTDTQYF. J is TRBJ2-3 and V is TRBV5-1; D is perhaps TRBD2 (7 bases). The CDR3 contains 16 residues. Germline CDR1 is SGHRS and CDR2 is YFSETQ. The V end lost 0 bases, the J end lost 0 bases, and 11 bases lay between the germline ends.

This clonotype was seen a handful of times. The chain joins TRBV23-1 to TRBJ2-5; D unclear. TRBV23-1 is sorted into the ORF group, with uncertain function. V shed 6 bases and J shed 3 bases, with 17 bases lying between them. The CDR3 is 15 amino acids. The CDR3 loop reads CASRPGLPVEETQYF. In DNA form, the CDR3 reads TGCGCCAGCAGACCAGGCCTACCCGTCGAAGAGACCCAGTACTTC.

The chain is built from TRBV12-3 or TRBV12-4 and TRBJ2-7; 10 positions match TRBD2. The J segment lost 7 bases and the V segment lost 4 bases, leaving 10 bases of the junction unmatched. This CDR3 is built from 15 residues. In nucleotides, the CDR3 is TGTGCCAGCAGTTCCCTAGCGGGGGCGCTGGGTGAGCAGTACTTC. It specifies CASSSLAGALGEQYF.

Turning to this clonotype: A read error may account for a junction end that differs from germline. This CDR3 is CTISDGHNYEQYF. The CDR3 region has the DNA TGTACCATCAGTGATGGGCATAACTACGAGCAGTACTTC. This chain uses TRBV10-3 with TRBJ2-7; D not certain. Per the germline V gene, CDR1 is ENHRY and CDR2 is SYGVKD. This CDR3 has 13 amino acids.

The chain links TRBV20-1 to TRBJ1-1, with 8 bases identical to TRBD1. V lost 7 bases, J lost 0 bases, and 4 bases stayed unmatched. The length of the CDR3 is 13 residues. Germline CDR1 is DFQATT and CDR2 is SNEGSKA (reference sequence). The CDR3 DNA sequence: TGCAGTGTCCCGGACAGGGTGAACACTGAAGCTTTCTTT. Its translation is CSVPDRVNTEAFF.

This chain connects TRBV10-2 to TRBJ2-1; D is unclear. The CDR3 totals 14 residues. V lost 4 bases and J 2 bases, leaving 9 bases between the germline ends. The V gene's germline CDR1 is WSHSY and CDR2 SAAADI. The DNA for the CDR3 is TGCGCCAGCAGTGCGAGTCTAACCTACAATGAGCAGTTCTTC. The encoded protein is CASSASLTYNEQFF.